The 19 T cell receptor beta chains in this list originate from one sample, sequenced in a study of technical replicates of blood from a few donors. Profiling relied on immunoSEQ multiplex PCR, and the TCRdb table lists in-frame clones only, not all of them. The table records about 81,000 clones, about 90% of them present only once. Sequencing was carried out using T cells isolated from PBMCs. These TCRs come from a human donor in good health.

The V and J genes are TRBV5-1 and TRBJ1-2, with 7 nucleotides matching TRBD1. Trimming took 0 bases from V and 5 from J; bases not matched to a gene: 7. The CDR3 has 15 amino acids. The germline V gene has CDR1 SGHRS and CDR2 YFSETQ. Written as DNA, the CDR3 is TGCGCCAGCAGCTTGGCCGGGACAGACAAGTATGGCTACACCTTC. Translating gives CASSLAGTDKYGYTF.

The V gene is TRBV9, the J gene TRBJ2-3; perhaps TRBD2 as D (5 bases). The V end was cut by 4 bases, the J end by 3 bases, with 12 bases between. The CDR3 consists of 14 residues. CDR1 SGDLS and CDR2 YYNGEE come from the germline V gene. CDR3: CASSPGKLTDTQYF. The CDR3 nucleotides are TGTGCCAGCAGCCCGGGGAAATTGACAGATACGCAGTATTTT.

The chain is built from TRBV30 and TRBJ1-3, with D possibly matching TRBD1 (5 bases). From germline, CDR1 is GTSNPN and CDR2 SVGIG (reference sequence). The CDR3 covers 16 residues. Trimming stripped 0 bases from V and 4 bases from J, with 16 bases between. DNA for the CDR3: TGTGCCTGGAGTGTATTTAGCACTCGACAGGGAAACACCATATATTTT. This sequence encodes CAWSVFSTRQGNTIYF.

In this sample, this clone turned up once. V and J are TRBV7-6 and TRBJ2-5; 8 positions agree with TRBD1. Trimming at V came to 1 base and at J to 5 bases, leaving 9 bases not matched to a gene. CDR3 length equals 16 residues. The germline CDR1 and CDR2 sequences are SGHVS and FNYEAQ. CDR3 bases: TGTGCCAGCAGCTTAGAGACAGGGGTTGCTGGGGAGACCCAGTACTTC. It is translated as CASSLETGVAGETQYF.

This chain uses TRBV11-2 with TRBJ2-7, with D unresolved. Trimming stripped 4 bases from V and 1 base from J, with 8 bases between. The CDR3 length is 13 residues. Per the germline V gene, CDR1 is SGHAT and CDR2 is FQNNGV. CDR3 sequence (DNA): TGTGCCAGCAGCTATCAGGATTCCTACGAGCAGTACTTC. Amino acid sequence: CASSYQDSYEQYF.

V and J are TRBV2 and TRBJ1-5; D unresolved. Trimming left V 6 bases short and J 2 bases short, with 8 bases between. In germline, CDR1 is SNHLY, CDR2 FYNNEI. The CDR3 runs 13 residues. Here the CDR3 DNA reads TGTGCCAGCAGCAGACAAGGCAATCAGCCCCAGCATTTT. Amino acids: CASSRQGNQPQHF.

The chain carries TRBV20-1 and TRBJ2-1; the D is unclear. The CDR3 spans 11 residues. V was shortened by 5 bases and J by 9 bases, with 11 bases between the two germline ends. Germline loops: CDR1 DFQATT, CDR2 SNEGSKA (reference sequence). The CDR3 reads CSAAQSGEQFF. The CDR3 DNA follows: TGCAGTGCTGCCCAGTCAGGTGAGCAGTTCTTC.

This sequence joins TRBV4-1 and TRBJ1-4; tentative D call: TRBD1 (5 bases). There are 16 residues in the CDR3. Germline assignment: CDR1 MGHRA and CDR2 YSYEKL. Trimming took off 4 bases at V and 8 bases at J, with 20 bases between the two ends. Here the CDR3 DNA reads TGCGCCAGCAGCCGGGATGACAGAAGGTTCTCCGAAAAACTGTTTTTT. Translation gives CASSRDDRRFSEKLFF.

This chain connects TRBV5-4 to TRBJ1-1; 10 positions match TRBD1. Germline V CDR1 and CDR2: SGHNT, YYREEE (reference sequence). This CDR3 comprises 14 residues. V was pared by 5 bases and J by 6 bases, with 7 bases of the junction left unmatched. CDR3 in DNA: TGTGCCAGCAGAAGTGACAGGGGGCGGTCTGAAGCTTTCTTT. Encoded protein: CASRSDRGRSEAFF. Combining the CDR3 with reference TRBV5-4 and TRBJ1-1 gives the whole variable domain ETGVTQSPTHLIKTRGQQVTLRCSSQSGHNTVSWYQQALGQGPQFIFQYYREEENGRGNFPPRFSGLQFPNYSSELNVNALELDDSALYLCASRSDRGRSEAFFGQGTRLTVV.

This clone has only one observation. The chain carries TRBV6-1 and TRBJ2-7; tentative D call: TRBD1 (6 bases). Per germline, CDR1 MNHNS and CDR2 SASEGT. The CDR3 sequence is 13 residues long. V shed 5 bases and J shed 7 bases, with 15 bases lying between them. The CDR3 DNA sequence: TGTGCCAGCAGTTGGACAGACCCGGGGGAGCAGTACTTC. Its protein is CASSWTDPGEQYF.

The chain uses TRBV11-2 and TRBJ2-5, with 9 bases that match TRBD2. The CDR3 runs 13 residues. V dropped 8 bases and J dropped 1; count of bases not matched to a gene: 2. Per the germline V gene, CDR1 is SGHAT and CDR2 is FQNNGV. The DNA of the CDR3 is TGTGCCAGCCGACTAGCGGTCCAAGAGACCCAGTACTTC. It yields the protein CASRLAVQETQYF.

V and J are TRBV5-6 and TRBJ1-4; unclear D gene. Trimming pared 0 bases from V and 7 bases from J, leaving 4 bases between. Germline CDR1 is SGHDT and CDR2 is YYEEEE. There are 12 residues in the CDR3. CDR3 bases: TGTGCCAGCAGCTTGGGAGGTGAAAAACTGTTTTTT. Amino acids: CASSLGGEKLFF.

Here the CDR3 reads CAISRTGGNQPQHF. As DNA, the CDR3 is TGTGCCATCAGCCGGACAGGGGGGAATCAGCCCCAGCATTTT. The chain couples TRBV10-3 to TRBJ1-5, with 10 bases fitting TRBD1. The CDR3 contains 14 residues. Trimming at V came to 6 bases and at J to 4 bases, leaving 3 bases not matched to a gene. Germline values: CDR1 ENHRY, CDR2 SYGVKD.

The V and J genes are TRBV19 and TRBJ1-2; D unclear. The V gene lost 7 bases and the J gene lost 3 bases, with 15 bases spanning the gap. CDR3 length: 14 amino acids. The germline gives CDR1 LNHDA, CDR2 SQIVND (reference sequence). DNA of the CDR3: TGTGCCAGTAAGCTGCAAGAAGTTGACTATGGCTACACCTTC. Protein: CASKLQEVDYGYTF.

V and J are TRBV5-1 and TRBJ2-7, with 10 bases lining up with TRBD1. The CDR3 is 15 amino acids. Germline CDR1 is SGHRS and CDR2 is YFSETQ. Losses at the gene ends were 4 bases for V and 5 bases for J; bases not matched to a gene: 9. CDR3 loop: CASSLGGQGNNEQYF. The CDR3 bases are TGCGCCAGCAGCCTTGGGGGACAGGGGAACAACGAGCAGTACTTC.

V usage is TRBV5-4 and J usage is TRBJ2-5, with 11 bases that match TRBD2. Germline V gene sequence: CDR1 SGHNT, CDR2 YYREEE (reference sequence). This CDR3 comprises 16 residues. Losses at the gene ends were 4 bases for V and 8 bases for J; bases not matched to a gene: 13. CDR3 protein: CASSLGIAGGVETQYF. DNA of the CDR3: TGTGCCAGCAGCCTTGGGATAGCGGGGGGGGTGGAAACCCAGTACTTC.

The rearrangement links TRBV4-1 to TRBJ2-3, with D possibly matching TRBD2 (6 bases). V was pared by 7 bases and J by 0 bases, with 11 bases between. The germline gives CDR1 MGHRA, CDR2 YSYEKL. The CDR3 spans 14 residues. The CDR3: CASNRGTSTDTQYF. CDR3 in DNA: TGCGCCAGCAACCGGGGGACTAGCACAGATACGCAGTATTTT.

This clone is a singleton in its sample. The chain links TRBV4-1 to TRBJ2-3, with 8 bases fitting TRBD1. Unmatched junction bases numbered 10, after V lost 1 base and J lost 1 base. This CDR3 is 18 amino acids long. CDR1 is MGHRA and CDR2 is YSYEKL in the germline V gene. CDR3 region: CASSQAHSGGRGTDTQYF. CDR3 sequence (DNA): TGCGCCAGCAGCCAAGCACATTCAGGGGGCAGGGGCACAGATACGCAGTATTTT.

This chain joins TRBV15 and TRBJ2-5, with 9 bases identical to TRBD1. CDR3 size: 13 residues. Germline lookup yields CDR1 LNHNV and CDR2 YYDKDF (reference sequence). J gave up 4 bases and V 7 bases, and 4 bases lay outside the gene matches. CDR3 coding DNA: TGTGCCACCAAACAGGGGGCCCTAGAGACCCAGTACTTC. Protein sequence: CATKQGALETQYF.